A single sample gave rise to the 10 T cell receptor beta chains below, sequenced in a study of cytotoxic CD8 clonotypes in ibrutinib-treated CLL listed by TCRdb under 2021. The library came from the immunoSEQ multiplex PCR assay. TCRdb obtained this table from immuneACCESS and retained in-frame rearrangements with V and J assigned. These tables miss some clones; where compared with another copy, unresolved V genes account for less than half of the shortfall, and the remainder is unexplained. The table for this sample lists approximately 200,000 clones; around 72% of them were counted only once. About an eighth of the sample comes from the top ten. This specimen's time point label, per the study, means: roughly 2 years on ibrutinib. The specimen comprised PBMCs, sampled after 24 months of ibrutinib treatment. The receptors here all came from a human donor with chronic lymphocytic leukemia.

The V and J genes are TRBV7-9 and TRBJ2-2; D perhaps matches TRBD1 (6 bases). Per the germline V gene, CDR1 is SEHNR and CDR2 is FQNEAQ (reference sequence). Trimming removed 4 bases from V and 7 bases from J, with 13 bases in between. The CDR3 length is 14 residues. The CDR3, as DNA: TGTGCCAGCAGCTCACACCAGGGGTTCGGGGAGCTGTTTTTT. It encodes CASSSHQGFGELFF.

V is TRBV7-2 and J is TRBJ1-2; D not resolved. Germline V CDR1 and CDR2: SGHTA, FQGNSA. Trimming took off 1 base at V and 4 bases at J, with 4 bases between the two ends. This CDR3 is 12 amino acids long. CDR3 coding DNA: TGTGCCAGCAGCTTAGTTTCCTATGGCTACACCTTC. It encodes CASSLVSYGYTF.

The chain combines TRBV15 with TRBJ2-7; TRBD2 matches 9 bases. J gave up 2 bases and V 6 bases, and 2 bases lay outside the gene matches. The CDR3 is 13 amino acids. The germline V gene has CDR1 LNHNV and CDR2 YYDKDF (reference sequence). The CDR3 reads CATRPSGTYEQYF. The CDR3 DNA reads as TGTGCCACCAGGCCTAGCGGGACCTACGAGCAGTACTTC. Combining the CDR3 with reference TRBV15 and TRBJ2-7 gives the whole variable domain DAMVIQNPRYQVTQFGKPVTLSCSQTLNHNVMYWYQQKSSQAPKLLFHYYDKDFNNEADTPDNFQSRRPNTSFCFLDIRSPGLGDTAMYLCATRPSGTYEQYFGPGTRLTVT.

In this sample, this clone turned up once. This chain joins TRBV30 and TRBJ2-3; 15 bases are a match to TRBD2. Per germline, CDR1 GTSNPN and CDR2 SVGIG (reference sequence). The junction had 8 bases not matched to a gene; V was cut back by 0 bases and J by 7 bases. The CDR3 consists of 17 residues. The CDR3 here is CAWSVRTSGRAAHTQYF. CDR3 nucleotides: TGTGCCTGGAGTGTTCGGACTAGCGGGAGGGCCGCACATACGCAGTATTTT.

The table lists this clone with a few counts. The rearrangement uses TRBV2 and TRBJ1-2; no definite D call. Deletions cut 3 bases from V and 4 bases from J, with 6 bases between. Germline V gene lookup returns CDR1 SNHLY and CDR2 FYNNEI. This CDR3 contains 12 residues. The CDR3 loop reads CASSEETYGYTF. CDR3 bases: TGTGCCAGCAGTGAGGAGACCTATGGCTACACCTTC.

This sequence joins TRBV7-2 and TRBJ2-1; the match to TRBD1 covers 7 bases. The CDR3 extends over 14 amino acids. Germline CDR1 reads SGHTA; CDR2 reads FQGNSA. V shed 2 bases, J shed 7 bases, and the junction held 5 bases outside the gene matches. The CDR3 loop is CASSLSGQFNEQFF. The CDR3 nucleotides read TGTGCCAGCAGCTTATCGGGACAGTTTAATGAGCAGTTCTTC.

The rearrangement joins TRBV4-3 to TRBJ2-7, with D maybe TRBD1 (5 bases). V was trimmed by 1 base and J by 3 bases, leaving 13 bases between them. Germline CDR1 is LGHNA and CDR2 is YSLEER. This CDR3 is 15 amino acids long. CDR3 in DNA: TGCGCCAGCAGCCAAGTTAGGCAAGGGGACTACGAGCAGTACTTC. Residues: CASSQVRQGDYEQYF.

The chain has TRBV4-1 and TRBJ2-7; the match to TRBD2 covers 13 bases. V was pared by 5 bases and J by 2 bases, with 3 bases of the junction left unmatched. Germline V gene data show CDR1 as MGHRA and CDR2 as YSYEKL. The CDR3 is 15 amino acids. The CDR3 sequence: CASSLGTSGTYEQYF. The CDR3 coding sequence is TGCGCCAGCAGCTTAGGGACTAGCGGGACCTACGAGCAGTACTTC.

The chain uses TRBV10-3 and TRBJ2-1; possibly TRBD1 or TRBD2 for D (6 bases each). V was clipped by 10 bases and J by 4 bases, with 17 bases between them. Germline V gene data show CDR1 as ENHRY and CDR2 as SYGVKD. The CDR3 has 14 amino acids. CDR3: CATSGQGSYNEQFF. CDR3 DNA: TGTGCCACCAGCGGGCAGGGGAGTTACAATGAGCAGTTCTTC.

The chain joins TRBV25-1 to TRBJ2-5; a possible D gene is TRBD2 (5 bases). Germline lookup yields CDR1 MGHDK and CDR2 SYGVNS. V dropped 2 bases and J dropped 5 bases, with 15 bases sitting between them. The CDR3 is 15 amino acids. The CDR3 bases are TGTGCCAGCAGTGAAAAGGATCGAGGGATCGAGACCCAGTACTTC. Encoded protein: CASSEKDRGIETQYF. Full variable domain (missing parts from reference TRBV25-1 and TRBJ2-5): EADIYQTPRYLVIGTGKKITLECSQTMGHDKMYWYQQDPGMELHLIHYSYGVNSTEKGDLSSESTVSRIRTEHFPLTLESARPSHTSQYLCASSEKDRGIETQYFGPGTRLLVL.